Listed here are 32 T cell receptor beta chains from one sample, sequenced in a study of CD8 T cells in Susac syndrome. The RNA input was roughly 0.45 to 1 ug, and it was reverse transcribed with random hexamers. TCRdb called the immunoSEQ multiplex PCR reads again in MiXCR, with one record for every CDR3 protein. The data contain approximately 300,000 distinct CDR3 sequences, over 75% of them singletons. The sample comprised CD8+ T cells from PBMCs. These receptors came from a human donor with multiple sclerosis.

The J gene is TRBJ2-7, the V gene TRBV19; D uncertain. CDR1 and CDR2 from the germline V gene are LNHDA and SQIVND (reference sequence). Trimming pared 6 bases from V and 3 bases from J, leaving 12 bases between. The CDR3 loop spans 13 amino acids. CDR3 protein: CASSPQVDYEQYF. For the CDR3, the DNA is TGTGCCAGTAGCCCCCAAGTTGACTACGAGCAGTACTTC.

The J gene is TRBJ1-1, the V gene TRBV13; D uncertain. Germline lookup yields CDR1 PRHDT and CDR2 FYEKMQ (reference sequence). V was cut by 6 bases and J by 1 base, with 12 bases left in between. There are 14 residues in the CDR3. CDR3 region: CASSYGRTNTEAFF. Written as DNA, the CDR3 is TGTGCCAGCAGTTACGGACGGACGAACACTGAAGCTTTCTTT.

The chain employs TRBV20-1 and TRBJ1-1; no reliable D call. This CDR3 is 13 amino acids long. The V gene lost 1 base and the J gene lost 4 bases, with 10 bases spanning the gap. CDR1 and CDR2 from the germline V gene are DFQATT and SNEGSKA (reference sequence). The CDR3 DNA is TGCAGTGCTAGAGGATCCGTGGGCACTGAAGCTTTCTTT. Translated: CSARGSVGTEAFF.

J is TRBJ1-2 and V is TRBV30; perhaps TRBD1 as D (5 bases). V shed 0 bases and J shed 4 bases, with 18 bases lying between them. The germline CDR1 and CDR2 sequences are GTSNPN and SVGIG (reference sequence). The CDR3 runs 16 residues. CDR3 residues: CAWSVNQLGGGYGYTF. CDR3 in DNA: TGTGCCTGGAGTGTAAACCAGCTGGGGGGTGGCTATGGCTACACCTTC. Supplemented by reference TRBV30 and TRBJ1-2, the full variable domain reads SQTIHQWPATLVQPVGSPLSLECTVEGTSNPNLYWYRQAAGRGLQLLFYSVGIGQISSEVPQNLSASRPQDRQFILSSKKLLLSDSGFYLCAWSVNQLGGGYGYTFGSGTRLTVV.

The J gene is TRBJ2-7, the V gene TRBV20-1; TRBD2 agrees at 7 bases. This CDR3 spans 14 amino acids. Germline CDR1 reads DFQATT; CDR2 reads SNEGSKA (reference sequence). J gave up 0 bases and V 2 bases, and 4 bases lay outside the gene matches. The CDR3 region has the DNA TGCAGTGCTAGATCGCGGGAGAGCTCCTACGAGCAGTACTTC. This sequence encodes CSARSRESSYEQYF.

The CDR3 nucleotides are TGTGCCAGCAGTGAAGGGTACACCGGGGAGCTGTTTTTT. It yields the protein CASSEGYTGELFF. The chain employs TRBV25-1 and TRBJ2-2; D call uncertain. Trimming removed 2 bases from V and 3 bases from J, with 4 bases in between. Germline loops: CDR1 MGHDK, CDR2 SYGVNS. This CDR3 has 13 amino acids.

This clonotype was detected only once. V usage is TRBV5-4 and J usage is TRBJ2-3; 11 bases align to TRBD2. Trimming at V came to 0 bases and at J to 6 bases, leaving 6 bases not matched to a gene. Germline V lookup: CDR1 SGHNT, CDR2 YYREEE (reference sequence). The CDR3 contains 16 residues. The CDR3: CASSLAELAGVDTQYF. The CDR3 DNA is TGTGCCAGCAGCTTGGCCGAACTAGCGGGAGTGGATACGCAGTATTTT.

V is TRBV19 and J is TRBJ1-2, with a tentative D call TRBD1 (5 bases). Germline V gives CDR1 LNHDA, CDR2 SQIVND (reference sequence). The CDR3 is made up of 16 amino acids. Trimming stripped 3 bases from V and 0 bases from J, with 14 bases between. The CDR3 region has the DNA TGTGCCAGTAGTATTCCCCCGGACACCGCTAACTATGGCTACACCTTC. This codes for CASSIPPDTANYGYTF.

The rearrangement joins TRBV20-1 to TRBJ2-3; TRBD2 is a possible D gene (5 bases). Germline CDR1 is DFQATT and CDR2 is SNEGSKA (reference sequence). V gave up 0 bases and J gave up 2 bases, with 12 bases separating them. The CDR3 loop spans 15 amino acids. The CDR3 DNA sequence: TGCAGTGCTAGAGATTTCCGGGGTTACACAGATACGCAGTATTTT. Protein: CSARDFRGYTDTQYF.

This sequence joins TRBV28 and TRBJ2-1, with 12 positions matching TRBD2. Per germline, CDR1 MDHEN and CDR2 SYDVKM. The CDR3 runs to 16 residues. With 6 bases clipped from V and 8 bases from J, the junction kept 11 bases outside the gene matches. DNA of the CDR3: TGTGCCAGCAGAGGTCCCGGGACTAGCGGGCCTGATGAGCAGTTCTTC. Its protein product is CASRGPGTSGPDEQFF.

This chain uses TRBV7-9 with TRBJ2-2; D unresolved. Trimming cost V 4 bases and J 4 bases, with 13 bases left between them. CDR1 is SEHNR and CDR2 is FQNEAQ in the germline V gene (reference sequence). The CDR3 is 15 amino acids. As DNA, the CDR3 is TGTGCCAGCAGCTCGACGAACAAGGGCACCGGGGAGCTGTTTTTT. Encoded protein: CASSSTNKGTGELFF.

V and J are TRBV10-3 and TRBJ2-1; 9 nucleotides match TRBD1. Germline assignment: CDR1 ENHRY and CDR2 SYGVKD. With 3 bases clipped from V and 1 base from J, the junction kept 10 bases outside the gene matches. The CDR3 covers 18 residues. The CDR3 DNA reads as TGTGCCATCAGTGATTACGACTTGGGACAGGGATCCTACAATGAGCAGTTCTTC. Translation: CAISDYDLGQGSYNEQFF.

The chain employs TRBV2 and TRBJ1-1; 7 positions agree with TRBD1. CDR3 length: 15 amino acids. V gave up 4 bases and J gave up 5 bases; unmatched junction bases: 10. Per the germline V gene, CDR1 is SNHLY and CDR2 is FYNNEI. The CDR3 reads CASSVVQGVQTEAFF. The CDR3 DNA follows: TGTGCCAGCAGTGTTGTGCAGGGGGTACAGACTGAAGCTTTCTTT.

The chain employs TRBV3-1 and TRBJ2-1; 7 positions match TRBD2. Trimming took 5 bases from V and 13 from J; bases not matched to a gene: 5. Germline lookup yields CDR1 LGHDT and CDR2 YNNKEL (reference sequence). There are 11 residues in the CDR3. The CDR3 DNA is TGTGCCAGCAGCACCGGACTAGGTCAGTTCTTC. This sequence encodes CASSTGLGQFF.

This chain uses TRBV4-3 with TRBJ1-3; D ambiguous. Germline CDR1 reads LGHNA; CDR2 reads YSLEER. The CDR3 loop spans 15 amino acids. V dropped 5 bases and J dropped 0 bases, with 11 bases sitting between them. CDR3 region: CASSSGRGSGNTIYF. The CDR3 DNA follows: TGCGCCAGCAGCTCCGGACGGGGCTCTGGAAACACCATATATTTT.

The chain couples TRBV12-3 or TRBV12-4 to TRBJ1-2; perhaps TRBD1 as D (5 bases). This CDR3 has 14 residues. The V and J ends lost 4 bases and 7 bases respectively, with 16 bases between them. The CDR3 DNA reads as TGTGCCAGCAGTTCCTTCGACAGTCAATGTGGCTACACCTTC. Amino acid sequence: CASSSFDSQCGYTF.

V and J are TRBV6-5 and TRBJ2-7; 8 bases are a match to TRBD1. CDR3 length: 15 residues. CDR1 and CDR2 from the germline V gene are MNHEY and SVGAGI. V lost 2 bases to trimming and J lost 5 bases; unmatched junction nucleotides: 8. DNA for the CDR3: TGTGCCAGCAGTTACACCGGACAGGGAACCGACGAGCAGTACTTC. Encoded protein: CASSYTGQGTDEQYF.

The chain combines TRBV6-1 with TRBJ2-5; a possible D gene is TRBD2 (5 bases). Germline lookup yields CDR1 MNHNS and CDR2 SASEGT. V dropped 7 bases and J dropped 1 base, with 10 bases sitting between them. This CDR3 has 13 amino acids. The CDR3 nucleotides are TGTGCCAGCACCAGACTATTCCAAGAGACCCAGTACTTC. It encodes CASTRLFQETQYF.

CDR3 sequence reads: CASSPDRIQGNEQYF. CDR3 DNA sequence: TGTGCCAGCTCACCTGACCGAATACAAGGAAACGAGCAGTACTTC. The V and J genes are TRBV18 and TRBJ2-7; no firm D call. CDR1 and CDR2 (germline): KGHSH, LQKENI. V shed 3 bases and J shed 5 bases, with 17 bases lying between them. CDR3 length: 15 amino acids. The variable domain in full, with the rest retrieved from reference TRBV18 and TRBJ2-7, is NAGVMQNPRHLVRRRGQEARLRCSPMKGHSHVYWYRQLPEEGLKFMVYLQKENIIDESGMPKERFSAEFPKEGPSILRIQQVVRGDSAAYFCASSPDRIQGNEQYFGPGTRLTVT.

In DNA form, the CDR3 reads TGTGCCAGTAGTGCCCTAGCCAGGGAGACCCAGTACTTC. Its protein product is CASSALARETQYF. The chain uses TRBV19 and TRBJ2-5; perhaps TRBD2 as D (5 bases). V was trimmed by 5 bases and J by 5 bases, leaving 12 bases between them. The germline V gene encodes CDR1 LNHDA and CDR2 SQIVND (reference sequence). CDR3 length equals 13 residues.

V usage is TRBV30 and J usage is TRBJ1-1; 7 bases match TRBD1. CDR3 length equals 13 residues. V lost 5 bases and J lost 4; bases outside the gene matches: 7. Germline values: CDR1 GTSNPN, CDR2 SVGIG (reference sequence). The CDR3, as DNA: TGTGCCTGGGACGGGACAGTTGGCACTGAAGCTTTCTTT. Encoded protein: CAWDGTVGTEAFF. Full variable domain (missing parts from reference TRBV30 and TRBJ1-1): SQTIHQWPATLVQPVGSPLSLECTVEGTSNPNLYWYRQAAGRGLQLLFYSVGIGQISSEVPQNLSASRPQDRQFILSSKKLLLSDSGFYLCAWDGTVGTEAFFGQGTRLTVV.

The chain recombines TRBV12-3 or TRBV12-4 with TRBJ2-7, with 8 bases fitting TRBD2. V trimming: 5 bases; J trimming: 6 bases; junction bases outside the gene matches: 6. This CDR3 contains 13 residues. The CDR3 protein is CASSPQRELEQYF. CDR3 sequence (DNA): TGTGCCAGCAGTCCGCAGCGGGAGCTCGAGCAGTACTTC.

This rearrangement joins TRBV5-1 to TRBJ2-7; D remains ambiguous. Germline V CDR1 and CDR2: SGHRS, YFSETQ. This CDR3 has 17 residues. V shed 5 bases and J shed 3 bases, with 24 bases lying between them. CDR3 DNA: TGCGCCAGCAGGACCGCCGGGCCACGAAGCCCACGCTACGAGCAGTACTTC. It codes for CASRTAGPRSPRYEQYF.

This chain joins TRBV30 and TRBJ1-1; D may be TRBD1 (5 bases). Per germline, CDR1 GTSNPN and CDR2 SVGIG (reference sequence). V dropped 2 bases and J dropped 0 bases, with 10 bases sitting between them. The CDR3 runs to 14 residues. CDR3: CAWSFGQLNTEAFF. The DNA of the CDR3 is TGTGCCTGGAGTTTCGGACAACTGAACACTGAAGCTTTCTTT.

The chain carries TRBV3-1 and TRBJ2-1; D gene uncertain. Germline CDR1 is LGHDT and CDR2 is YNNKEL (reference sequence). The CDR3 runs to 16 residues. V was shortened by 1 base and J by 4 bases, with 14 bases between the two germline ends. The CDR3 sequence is CASSQVLTGKYNEQFF. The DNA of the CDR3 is TGTGCCAGCAGCCAAGTCTTGACGGGTAAATACAATGAGCAGTTCTTC.

Written as DNA, the CDR3 is TGCAGTGCTCCCCCACGGCTAGCGGGAACCTACAATGAGCAGTTCTTC. This codes for CSAPPRLAGTYNEQFF. This rearrangement joins TRBV20-1 to TRBJ2-1; 9 positions match TRBD2. Germline V gene lookup returns CDR1 DFQATT and CDR2 SNEGSKA (reference sequence). V lost 5 bases to trimming and J lost 2 bases; unmatched junction nucleotides: 10. CDR3 length: 16 amino acids.

The CDR3 DNA sequence: TGCAGTGCTTTACGACCGGGACTAGCGGGAACTCTCTACAATGAGCAGTTCTTC. Protein product: CSALRPGLAGTLYNEQFF. The chain employs TRBV20-1 and TRBJ2-1; 13 nucleotides agree with TRBD2. The CDR3 contains 18 residues. The germline CDR1 and CDR2 sequences are DFQATT and SNEGSKA (reference sequence). V was pared by 5 bases and J by 3 bases, with 13 bases of the junction left unmatched.

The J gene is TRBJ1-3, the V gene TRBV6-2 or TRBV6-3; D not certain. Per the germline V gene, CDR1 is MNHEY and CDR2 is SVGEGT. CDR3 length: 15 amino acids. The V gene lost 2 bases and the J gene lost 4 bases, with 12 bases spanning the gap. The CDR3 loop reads CASSYEAGSGNTIYF. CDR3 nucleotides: TGTGCCAGCAGTTACGAGGCGGGGTCCGGAAACACCATATATTTT.

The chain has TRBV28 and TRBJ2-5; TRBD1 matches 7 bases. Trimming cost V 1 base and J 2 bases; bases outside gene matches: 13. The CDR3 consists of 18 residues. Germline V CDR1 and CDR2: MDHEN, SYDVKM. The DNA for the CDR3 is TGTGCCAGCAGTTTATCCCCTCAGACAGGGTCTATTCAAGAGACCCAGTACTTC. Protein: CASSLSPQTGSIQETQYF.

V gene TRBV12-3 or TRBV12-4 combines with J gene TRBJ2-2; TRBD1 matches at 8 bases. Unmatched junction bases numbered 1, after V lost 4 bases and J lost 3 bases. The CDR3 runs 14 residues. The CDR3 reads CASSSTGDTGELFF. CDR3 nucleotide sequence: TGTGCCAGCAGTTCGACAGGGGACACCGGGGAGCTGTTTTTT.

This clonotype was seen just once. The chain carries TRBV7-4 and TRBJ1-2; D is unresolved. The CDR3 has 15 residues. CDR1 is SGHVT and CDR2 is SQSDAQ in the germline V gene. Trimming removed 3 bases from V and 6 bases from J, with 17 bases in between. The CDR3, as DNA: TGTGCCAGCAGCTTCGGCCCGAAACTTGAGGATGGCTACACCTTC. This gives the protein CASSFGPKLEDGYTF.

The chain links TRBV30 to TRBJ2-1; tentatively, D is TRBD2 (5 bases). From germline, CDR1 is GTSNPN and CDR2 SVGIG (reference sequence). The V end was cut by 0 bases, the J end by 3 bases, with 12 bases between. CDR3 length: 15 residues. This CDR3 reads CAWSVLGWVYNEQFF. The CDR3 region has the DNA TGTGCCTGGAGTGTACTAGGGTGGGTCTACAATGAGCAGTTCTTC.